The clone carrying this T cell receptor (gamma chain) is categorized as medium-sized. TCRdb attributes to this sequence the protein of a much larger clone, which differs from the DNA translation at residue 3; a read error is likely, and the protein displayed is translated from the DNA. The CDR3 contains 16 residues. Germline CDR1 and CDR2: EGSTGY and YDSYTSSV. Genomic DNA from isolated PBMCs served as the sequencing template. TCRdb fed the multiplex PCR reads to CATT. The sample includes approximately 1,200 gamma-chain clones, roughly 9.7% seen only once; the top ten take 85% to 90%. This specimen belongs to a study of gamma delta lymphoproliferative disorders and STAT genes.

The sample was blood. This chain uses TRGV4 with TRGJ1 or TRGJ2. The clonotype was recovered from a human donor with gamma-delta T-cell large granular lymphocyte leukemia. For the CDR3, the DNA is TGTGCCGCCTGGGACGGGCCTAGCATGGATTATTATAAGAAACTCTTT. Amino acid sequence: CAAWDGPSMDYYKKLF.